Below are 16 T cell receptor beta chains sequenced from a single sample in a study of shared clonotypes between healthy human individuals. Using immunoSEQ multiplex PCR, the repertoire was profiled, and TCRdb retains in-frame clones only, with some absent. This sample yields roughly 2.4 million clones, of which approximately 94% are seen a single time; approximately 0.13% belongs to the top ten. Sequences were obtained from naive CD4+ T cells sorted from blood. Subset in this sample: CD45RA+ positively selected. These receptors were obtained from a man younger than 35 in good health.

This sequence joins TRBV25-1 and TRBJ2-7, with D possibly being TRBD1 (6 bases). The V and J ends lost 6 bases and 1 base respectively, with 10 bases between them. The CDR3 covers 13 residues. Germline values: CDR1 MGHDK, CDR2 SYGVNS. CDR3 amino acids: CASSRRGSYEQYF. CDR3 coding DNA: TGTGCCAGCAGCCGCAGGGGTTCCTACGAGCAGTACTTC.

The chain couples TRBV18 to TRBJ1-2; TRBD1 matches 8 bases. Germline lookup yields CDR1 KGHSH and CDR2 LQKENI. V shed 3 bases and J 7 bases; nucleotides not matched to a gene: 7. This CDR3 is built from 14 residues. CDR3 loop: CASSPTTGALGYTF. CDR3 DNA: TGTGCCAGCTCACCGACGACAGGGGCACTTGGCTACACCTTC.

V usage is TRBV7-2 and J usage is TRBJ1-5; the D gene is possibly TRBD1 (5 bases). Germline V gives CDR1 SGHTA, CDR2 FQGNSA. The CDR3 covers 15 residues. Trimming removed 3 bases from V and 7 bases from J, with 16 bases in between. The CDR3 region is CASSLWRGEGQPQHF. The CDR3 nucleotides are TGTGCCAGCAGCTTGTGGAGGGGAGAAGGCCAGCCCCAGCATTTT. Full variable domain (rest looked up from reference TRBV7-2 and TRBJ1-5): GAGVSQSPSNKVTEKGKDVELRCDPISGHTALYWYRQSLGQGLEFLIYFQGNSAPDKSGLPSDRFSAERTGGSVSTLTIQRTQQEDSAVYLCASSLWRGEGQPQHFGDGTRLSIL.

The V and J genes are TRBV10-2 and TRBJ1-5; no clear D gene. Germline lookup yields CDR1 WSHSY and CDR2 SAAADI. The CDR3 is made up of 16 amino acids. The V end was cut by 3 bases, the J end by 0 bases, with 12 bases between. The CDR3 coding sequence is TGCGCCAGCAGTGACTCTGGACGGATTAGCAATCAGCCCCAGCATTTT. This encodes CASSDSGRISNQPQHF.

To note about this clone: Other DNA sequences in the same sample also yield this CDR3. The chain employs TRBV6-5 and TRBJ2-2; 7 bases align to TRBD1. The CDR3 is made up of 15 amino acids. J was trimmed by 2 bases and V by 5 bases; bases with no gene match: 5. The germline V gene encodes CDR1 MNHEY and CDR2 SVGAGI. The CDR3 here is CASSRQGANTGELFF. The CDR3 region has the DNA TGTGCCAGCAGTCGACAGGGCGCTAACACCGGGGAGCTGTTTTTT.

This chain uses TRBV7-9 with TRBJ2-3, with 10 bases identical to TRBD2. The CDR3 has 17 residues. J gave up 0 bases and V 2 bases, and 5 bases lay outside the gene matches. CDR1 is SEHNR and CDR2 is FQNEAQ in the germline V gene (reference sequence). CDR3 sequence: CASSLTSGVPSTDTQYF. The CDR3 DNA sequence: TGTGCCAGCAGCTTAACTAGCGGGGTACCTAGCACAGATACGCAGTATTTT.

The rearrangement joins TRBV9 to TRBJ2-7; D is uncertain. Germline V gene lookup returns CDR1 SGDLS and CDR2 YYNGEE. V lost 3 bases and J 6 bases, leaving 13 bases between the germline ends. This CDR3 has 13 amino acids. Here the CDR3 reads CASSAYSLSEQYF. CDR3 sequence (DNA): TGTGCCAGCAGCGCCTATAGCCTCAGCGAGCAGTACTTC.

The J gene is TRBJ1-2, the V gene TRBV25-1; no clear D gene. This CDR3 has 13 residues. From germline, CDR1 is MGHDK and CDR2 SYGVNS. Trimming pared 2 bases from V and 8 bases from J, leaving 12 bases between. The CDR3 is CASSEGGKDGYTF. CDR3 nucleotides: TGTGCCAGCAGTGAAGGAGGGAAAGACGGCTACACCTTC.

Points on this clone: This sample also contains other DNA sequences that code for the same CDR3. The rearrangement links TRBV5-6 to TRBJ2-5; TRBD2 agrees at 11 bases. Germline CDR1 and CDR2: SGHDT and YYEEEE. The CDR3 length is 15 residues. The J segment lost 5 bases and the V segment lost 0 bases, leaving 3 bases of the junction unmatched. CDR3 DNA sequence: TGTGCCAGCAGCTTGGTAGCGGGGGGGCGGGAGACCCAGTACTTC. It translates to CASSLVAGGRETQYF.

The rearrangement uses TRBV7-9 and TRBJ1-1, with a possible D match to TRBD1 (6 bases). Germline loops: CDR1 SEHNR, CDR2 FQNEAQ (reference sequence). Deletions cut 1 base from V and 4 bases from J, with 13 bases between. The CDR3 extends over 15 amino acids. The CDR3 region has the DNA TGTGCCAGCAGCTTAGGAGGCGGACAGCTCACTGAAGCTTTCTTT. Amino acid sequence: CASSLGGGQLTEAFF.

The CDR3 region is CAWSERDRGKMSNQPQHF. The CDR3 bases are TGTGCCTGGAGTGAGCGGGACAGGGGGAAAATGAGCAATCAGCCCCAGCATTTT. The V gene is TRBV30, the J gene TRBJ1-5; 11 bases line up with TRBD1. The CDR3 spans 18 residues. V lost 1 base to trimming and J lost 1 base; unmatched junction nucleotides: 9. Germline V gene lookup returns CDR1 GTSNPN and CDR2 SVGIG (reference sequence).

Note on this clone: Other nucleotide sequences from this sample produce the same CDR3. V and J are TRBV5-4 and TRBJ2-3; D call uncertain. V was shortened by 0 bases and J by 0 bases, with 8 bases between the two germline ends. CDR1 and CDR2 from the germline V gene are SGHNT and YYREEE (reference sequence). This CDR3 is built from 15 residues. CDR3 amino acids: CASSLGGASTDTQYF. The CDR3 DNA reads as TGTGCCAGCAGCTTGGGTGGCGCTAGCACAGATACGCAGTATTTT.

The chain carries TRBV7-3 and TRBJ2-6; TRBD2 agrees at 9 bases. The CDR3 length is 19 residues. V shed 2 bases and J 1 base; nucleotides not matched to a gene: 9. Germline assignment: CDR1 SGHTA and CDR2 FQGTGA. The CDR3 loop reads CASSLGASGAKSGANVLTF. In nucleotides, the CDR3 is TGTGCCAGCAGCTTAGGAGCTAGCGGGGCCAAGTCTGGGGCCAACGTCCTGACTTTC.

The CDR3 DNA sequence: TGTGCCAGCAGTGAACGACTCACCCTCTTCTTC. Amino acid sequence: CASSERLTLFF. This rearrangement joins TRBV6-1 to TRBJ2-1; unclear D gene. This CDR3 has 11 residues. The germline V gene has CDR1 MNHNS and CDR2 SASEGT. The V and J ends lost 2 bases and 16 bases respectively, with 12 bases between them.

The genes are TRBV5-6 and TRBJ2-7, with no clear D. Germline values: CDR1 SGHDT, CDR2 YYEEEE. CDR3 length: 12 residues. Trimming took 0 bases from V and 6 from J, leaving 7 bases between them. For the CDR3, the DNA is TGTGCCAGCAGCTTGGCGATGGGCGAGCAGTACTTC. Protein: CASSLAMGEQYF.

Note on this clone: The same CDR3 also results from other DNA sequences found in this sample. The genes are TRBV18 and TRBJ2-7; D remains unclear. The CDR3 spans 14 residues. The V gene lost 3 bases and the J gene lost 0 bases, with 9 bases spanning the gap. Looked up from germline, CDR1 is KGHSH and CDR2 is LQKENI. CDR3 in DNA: TGTGCCAGCTCACCCTCTAGGAGCTCCTACGAGCAGTACTTC. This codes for CASSPSRSSYEQYF.